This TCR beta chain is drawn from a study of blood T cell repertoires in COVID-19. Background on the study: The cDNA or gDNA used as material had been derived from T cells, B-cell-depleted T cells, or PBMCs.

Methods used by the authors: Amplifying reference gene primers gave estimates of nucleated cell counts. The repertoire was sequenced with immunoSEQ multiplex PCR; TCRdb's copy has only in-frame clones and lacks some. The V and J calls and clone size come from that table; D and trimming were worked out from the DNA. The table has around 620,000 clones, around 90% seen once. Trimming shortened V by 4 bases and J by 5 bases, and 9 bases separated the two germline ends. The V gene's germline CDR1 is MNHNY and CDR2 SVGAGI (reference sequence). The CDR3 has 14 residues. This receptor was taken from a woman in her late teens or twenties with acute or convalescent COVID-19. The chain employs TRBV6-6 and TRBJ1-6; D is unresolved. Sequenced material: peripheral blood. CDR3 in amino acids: CASSFLADNSPLHF. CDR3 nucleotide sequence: TGTGCCAGCAGTTTTTTGGCGGATAATTCACCCCTCCACTTT.